The next 28 T cell receptor beta chains were all read from a single sample in a study of shared clonotypes between healthy human individuals. Profiling relied on immunoSEQ multiplex PCR, and the TCRdb table lists in-frame clones only, not all of them. Of around 640,000 clones listed, 95% to 97% were seen once; the top ten hold around 0.1%. Terminally differentiated effector memory CD45RA+ cells were left out of the naive CD8 fraction, which was CD45RO-negative and positively selected for CCR7. The sequenced sample consisted of naive CD8+ T cells sorted from blood. These TCRs come from a woman younger than 45 in good health.

Here the CDR3 reads CASSYVQGLNTEAFF. CDR3 DNA: TGTGCCAGCAGTTACGTACAGGGCTTGAACACTGAAGCTTTCTTT. The V gene is TRBV6-5, the J gene TRBJ1-1, with TRBD1 as a possible D gene (6 bases). Germline V gives CDR1 MNHEY, CDR2 SVGAGI. V lost 2 bases and J lost 0, with 10 bases in between. There are 15 residues in the CDR3.

This clone was found once. The chain joins TRBV28 to TRBJ2-7; D ambiguous. CDR1 and CDR2 from the germline V gene are MDHEN and SYDVKM. Trimming removed 3 bases from V and 3 bases from J, with 12 bases in between. The CDR3 is made up of 14 amino acids. The CDR3 region has the DNA TGTGCCAGCAGTTTCTTGGTGGGCAACTACGAGCAGTACTTC. This encodes CASSFLVGNYEQYF.

The chain is built from TRBV28 and TRBJ2-7; 9 bases agree with TRBD1. The germline gives CDR1 MDHEN, CDR2 SYDVKM. Unmatched junction bases numbered 8, after V lost 6 bases and J lost 5 bases. CDR3 length equals 14 residues. The DNA of the CDR3 is TGTGCCAGCAGCCGCAGGGACAGGGACAACGAGCAGTACTTC. Its translation: CASSRRDRDNEQYF. Supplemented by reference TRBV28 and TRBJ2-7, the full variable domain reads DVKVTQSSRYLVKRTGEKVFLECVQDMDHENMFWYRQDPGLGLRLIYFSYDVKMKEKGDIPEGYSVSREKKERFSLILESASTNQTSMYLCASSRRDRDNEQYFGPGTRLTVT.

This chain connects TRBV2 to TRBJ2-7; 12 nucleotides match TRBD2. Per germline, CDR1 SNHLY and CDR2 FYNNEI. The CDR3 consists of 15 residues. V lost 6 bases, J lost 3 bases, and 6 bases stayed unmatched. In DNA form, the CDR3 reads TGTGCCAGCAGGTCGACTAGCGGGAGTGGCTACGAGCAGTACTTC. It specifies CASRSTSGSGYEQYF. Drawing the rest from reference TRBV2 and TRBJ2-7, the complete variable domain is EPEVTQTPSHQVTQMGQEVILRCVPISNHLYFYWYRQILGQKVEFLVSFYNNEISEKSEIFDDQFSVERPDGSNFTLKIRSTKLEDSAMYFCASRSTSGSGYEQYFGPGTRLTVT.

This clone was detected once. V gene TRBV27 combines with J gene TRBJ1-5; D unresolved. The CDR3 totals 13 residues. Germline-derived CDR1 and CDR2 are MNHEY and SMNVEV (reference sequence). V lost 4 bases and J 5 bases, leaving 9 bases between the germline ends. CDR3 sequence: CASSWGSDQPQHF. The CDR3 region has the DNA TGTGCCAGCAGTTGGGGTTCTGATCAGCCCCAGCATTTT.

The chain combines TRBV9 with TRBJ2-5; 11 bases are shared with TRBD2. The end of the DNA is better explained by TRBJ2-7, so the J call may be wrong. The germline gives CDR1 SGDLS, CDR2 YYNGEE. The CDR3 is 15 residues long. The CDR3 region has the DNA TGTGCCAGCAGCCCCGGGACTAGCGGCAGCTACGAGCAGTACTTC. It translates to CASSPGTSGSYEQYF.

The V and J genes are TRBV27 and TRBJ2-7, with 8 nucleotides matching TRBD1. This CDR3 region has 12 residues. V lost 6 bases to trimming and J lost 6 bases; unmatched junction nucleotides: 4. The germline gives CDR1 MNHEY, CDR2 SMNVEV (reference sequence). The CDR3, as DNA: TGTGCCAGCAGGACAGGGGTATTCGAGCAGTACTTC. This translates into CASRTGVFEQYF.

For this clone: Other DNA sequences in this sample translate to the same CDR3. In DNA form, the CDR3 reads TGTGCCAGCAGTGGGACGGGAAGCAATCAGCCCCAGCATTTT. Its protein product is CASSGTGSNQPQHF. The V gene is TRBV2, the J gene TRBJ1-5; no firm D call. The CDR3 has 14 amino acids. Germline V lookup: CDR1 SNHLY, CDR2 FYNNEI. The germline V and J ends were trimmed by 4 bases and 1 base, with 8 bases remaining between them.

The V gene is TRBV18, the J gene TRBJ2-5; D call uncertain. The CDR3 is 11 residues long. Germline values: CDR1 KGHSH, CDR2 LQKENI. The V and J ends lost 8 bases and 5 bases respectively, with 9 bases between them. This CDR3 is CASASWETQYF. CDR3 nucleotides: TGTGCCAGCGCAAGCTGGGAGACCCAGTACTTC. Combining the CDR3 with reference TRBV18 and TRBJ2-5 gives the whole variable domain NAGVMQNPRHLVRRRGQEARLRCSPMKGHSHVYWYRQLPEEGLKFMVYLQKENIIDESGMPKERFSAEFPKEGPSILRIQQVVRGDSAAYFCASASWETQYFGPGTRLLVL.

This clone was found once. V gene TRBV5-4 combines with J gene TRBJ2-7; D possibly uses TRBD1 or TRBD2 (6 bases each). The CDR3 loop spans 15 amino acids. Germline V lookup: CDR1 SGHNT, CDR2 YYREEE (reference sequence). The V end lost 1 base, the J end lost 2 bases, and 13 bases lay between the germline ends. The DNA of the CDR3 is TGTGCCAGCAGCTTGTCGGGGGCGCTAGCCTACGAGCAGTACTTC. Amino acid sequence: CASSLSGALAYEQYF.

V usage is TRBV25-1 and J usage is TRBJ1-1; 12 bases are a match to TRBD1. In germline, CDR1 is MGHDK, CDR2 SYGVNS. The CDR3 runs to 17 residues. J lost 3 bases, V lost 6 bases, and 11 bases had no gene match. This chain's CDR3 is CASRPGTGGAMDTEAFF. Here the CDR3 DNA reads TGTGCCAGCAGACCCGGGACAGGGGGCGCGATGGACACTGAAGCTTTCTTT.

CDR3: CASSGSGTGNTEAFF. CDR3 DNA sequence: TGTGCCAGCAGTGGTTCCGGGACAGGGAACACTGAAGCTTTCTTT. The V call is TRBV27, the J call TRBJ1-1; 8 nucleotides line up with TRBD1. The V gene end was trimmed by 5 bases and the J gene end by 1 base; junction bases not matched to a gene: 6. The germline V gene has CDR1 MNHEY and CDR2 SMNVEV (reference sequence). The CDR3 has 15 residues.

This rearrangement joins TRBV6-6 to TRBJ2-1; D remains ambiguous. The V end was cut by 0 bases, the J end by 9 bases, with 9 bases between. Germline loops: CDR1 MNHNY, CDR2 SVGAGI (reference sequence). The CDR3 is made up of 13 amino acids. The CDR3 DNA reads TGTGCCAGCAGTTACTCAGTATACCCTGAGCAGTTCTTC. This gives the protein CASSYSVYPEQFF.

The V and J genes are TRBV7-9 and TRBJ2-5; 10 bases are a match to TRBD1. This CDR3 has 14 residues. V dropped 5 bases and J dropped 3; count of bases not matched to a gene: 3. Germline lookup yields CDR1 SEHNR and CDR2 FQNEAQ (reference sequence). In DNA form, the CDR3 reads TGTGCCAGCAGCATCGGGACAGGGGAAGAGACCCAGTACTTC. Protein sequence: CASSIGTGEETQYF.

The chain couples TRBV5-4 to TRBJ1-2; 8 nucleotides match TRBD1. This CDR3 is 14 amino acids long. Germline-derived CDR1 and CDR2 are SGHNT and YYREEE (reference sequence). The J segment lost 6 bases and the V segment lost 4 bases, leaving 8 bases of the junction unmatched. The CDR3, as DNA: TGTGCCAGCAGCCAGGACAGGGTTTCCGATGGCTACACCTTC. Translation: CASSQDRVSDGYTF.

J is TRBJ2-1 and V is TRBV27; 10 positions match TRBD1. The CDR3 totals 17 residues. Per germline, CDR1 MNHEY and CDR2 SMNVEV (reference sequence). Germline trimming cut 2 bases from V and 9 bases from J; bases unmatched to any gene: 13. The CDR3 protein is CASSLGKGTGAGIEQFF. The CDR3 bases are TGTGCCAGCAGTTTAGGTAAAGGGACAGGGGCTGGAATTGAGCAGTTCTTC.

This clone was seen once. V gene TRBV2 combines with J gene TRBJ2-4; D remains ambiguous. Germline CDR1 and CDR2: SNHLY and FYNNEI. This CDR3 is built from 12 residues. Trimming took 3 bases from V and 12 from J, leaving 12 bases between them. The CDR3 loop is CASSEIGLNQYF. In DNA form, the CDR3 reads TGTGCCAGCAGTGAGATAGGCCTGAATCAGTACTTC.

The rearrangement joins TRBV20-1 to TRBJ2-7, with D hard to call. CDR3 length: 11 residues. Germline lookup yields CDR1 DFQATT and CDR2 SNEGSKA (reference sequence). The CDR3 bases are TGCAGCCGGGTTTGGGGAATCGAGCAGTACTTC. This codes for CSRVWGIEQYF.

The gene calls are TRBV4-1 and TRBJ2-5, with D unresolved. The J call may not be correct, given that the DNA end is closer to TRBJ2-7. Germline V gene lookup returns CDR1 MGHRA and CDR2 YSYEKL. The CDR3 totals 14 residues. This CDR3 reads CASSQAAWGYEQYF. The CDR3 region has the DNA TGCGCCAGCAGCCAAGCAGCGTGGGGCTACGAGCAGTACTTC.

The chain links TRBV29-1 to TRBJ2-7; 7 bases line up with TRBD1. Germline-derived CDR1 and CDR2 are SQVTM and ANQGSEA. The length of the CDR3 is 13 residues. V lost 7 bases and J lost 0; bases outside the gene matches: 6. CDR3 residues: CSAVGDSSYEQYF. The CDR3, as DNA: TGCAGCGCCGTTGGGGACAGCTCCTACGAGCAGTACTTC.

The genes are TRBV28 and TRBJ2-1, with TRBD1 identical over 8 bases. The CDR3 spans 14 residues. In germline, CDR1 is MDHEN, CDR2 SYDVKM. Trimming at V came to 3 bases and at J to 8 bases, leaving 6 bases not matched to a gene. The CDR3 DNA reads TGTGCCAGCAGTTTGACAGGGGAGAGCGATGAGCAGTTCTTC. Translation gives CASSLTGESDEQFF.

The chain couples TRBV9 to TRBJ2-3, with D maybe TRBD1 (6 bases). CDR1 SGDLS and CDR2 YYNGEE come from the germline V gene. The CDR3 covers 13 residues. The germline V and J ends were trimmed by 5 bases and 2 bases, with 9 bases remaining between them. The DNA of the CDR3 is TGTGCCAGCAGAGGACAGATCACAGATACGCAGTATTTT. As protein: CASRGQITDTQYF.

The chain carries TRBV7-3 and TRBJ1-5; 8 nucleotides line up with TRBD1. The CDR3 is made up of 13 amino acids. Germline values: CDR1 SGHTA, CDR2 FQGTGA. With V trimmed by 5 bases and J by 5 bases, 2 bases remained unmatched. In DNA form, the CDR3 reads TGTGCCAGCAGCCCACAGGGGGATCAGCCCCAGCATTTT. Amino acid sequence: CASSPQGDQPQHF.

The rearrangement links TRBV28 to TRBJ2-3; D unclear. The CDR3 covers 15 residues. CDR1 and CDR2 from the germline V gene are MDHEN and SYDVKM. Trimming cost V 5 bases and J 1 base, with 13 bases left between them. CDR3 residues: CASSIRVRGTDTQYF. The DNA for the CDR3 is TGTGCCAGCAGTATAAGGGTAAGGGGCACAGATACGCAGTATTTT.

V usage is TRBV27 and J usage is TRBJ2-1; 12 bases are a match to TRBD1. The CDR3 runs to 14 residues. V lost 3 bases to trimming and J lost 9 bases; unmatched junction nucleotides: 3. Germline lookup yields CDR1 MNHEY and CDR2 SMNVEV (reference sequence). The CDR3 DNA sequence: TGTGCCAGCAGTTTGGGGACAGGGGGCCGTGAGCAGTTCTTC. Translation gives CASSLGTGGREQFF.

V gene TRBV5-5 combines with J gene TRBJ2-1, with 9 bases aligning to TRBD2. This CDR3 contains 17 residues. Losses at the gene ends were 3 bases for V and 9 bases for J; bases not matched to a gene: 16. Germline V CDR1 and CDR2: SGHKS, YYEKEE (reference sequence). The CDR3 bases are TGTGCCAGCAGCTCGAGGATTTCTAGCGGGAAGATCATTGAGCAGTTCTTC. Amino acid sequence: CASSSRISSGKIIEQFF.

Comment on this clone: Other DNA sequences in this sample translate to the same CDR3. The gene calls are TRBV27 and TRBJ2-7; 8 nucleotides agree with TRBD2. V was pared by 5 bases and J by 1 base, with 1 base of the junction left unmatched. Germline V gene lookup returns CDR1 MNHEY and CDR2 SMNVEV (reference sequence). The CDR3 is 13 amino acids. CDR3 DNA sequence: TGTGCCAGCAGTAGCGGGAGTTCCTACGAGCAGTACTTC. Encoded protein: CASSSGSSYEQYF.

This sequence joins TRBV6-5 and TRBJ2-1; D uncertain. V gave up 5 bases and J gave up 0 bases, with 2 bases separating them. The CDR3 runs 12 residues. Germline CDR1 MNHEY, CDR2 SVGAGI. CDR3 DNA sequence: TGTGCCAGCAGTCCCTCCTACAATGAGCAGTTCTTC. It encodes CASSPSYNEQFF.